This entry concerns a single TCR beta chain. What antigen it recognizes has not been identified. No clone much larger than this one lies a single base away; base qualities are absent. Genomic DNA was isolated using the Qiagen DNeasy kit from unsorted PBMCs as well as from negatively selected CD4+ and CD8+ fractions. Using primers that anneal to V and J segments, immunoSEQ multiplex PCR amplified the TCR beta CDR3 regions. Amplification bias was minimized using a synthetic immune receptor repertoire, and residual bias was removed computationally after sequencing. As for the authors' bioinformatics: Custom Python scripts were used to quantify repertoire diversity as the Shannon entropy index. Unsorted, CD4+ and CD8+ repertoires were analyzed separately, except in combined analyses where CD4+ and CD8+ sequences were merged in silico. Clonal expansion was defined as at least a 2-fold frequency increase after treatment relative to C1D1, with a pseudocount of 0.5 for undetected baseline clones. Clones with 0 or 1 copy at C1D1 were classified as singleton clones, and clones with 2 or more copies were classified as non-singleton clones. Clones expanded in unsorted samples were labelled as CD4+, CD8+ or unknown by matching protein sequences in sorted samples from the same patient. Wilcoxon tests were applied to paired samples to test diversity changes from C1D1 to C4D1. The source is immuneACCESS, and TCRdb retained only in-frame sequences with V and J called. Part of the clones is not carried over; for the studies checked, unresolved V genes explain less than half of this, and the remainder is unexplained. V and J calls and clone size come straight from that table; D and trimming were deduced from the DNA. The sample profile shows about 24,000 clones; under 90% of them were found once. The ten largest clones take up 15% to 20% of the sample.

The data belong to a study of PD-1 blockade in classical Hodgkin lymphoma (dated by TCRdb to about 2020). The study in broad terms: Nivolumab dosing was 3 mg/kg intravenously every 2 weeks, continuing until either disease progression or unacceptable toxicity. The study used TCR beta sequencing and CyTOF to define a peripheral blood immune signature of response to PD-1 blockade in classical Hodgkin lymphoma.

Taken from cysteine to phenylalanine, the CDR3 has 18 residues. The read is trimmed to its CDR3 DNA, 54 bases read in frame from base 1. The germline V and J ends show losses of 1 base and 4 bases respectively, and no gene match explains 7 bases of the junction. In the germline V gene, CDR1 corresponds to SGHRS and CDR2 to YFSETQ. According to the study, the label for this sample's time point signals: cycle 2 day 1 (C2D1) of nivolumab. Every trial patient had relapsed after autologous stem cell transplantation, and cohorts A, B and C differed in prior brentuximab vedotin exposure. The trial cohort was composed of 56 patients with relapsed/refractory classical Hodgkin lymphoma, for whom complete response, partial response or progressive disease was recorded as best overall response. In the multi-cohort phase II CheckMate 205 trial, trial patients received single-agent nivolumab. Best overall response was determined by an independent review committee according to the 2007 International Working Group response criteria. Trial PBMCs were collected just before the start of nivolumab (C1D1) and during therapy at cycle 2 day 1 and cycle 4 day 1. Peripheral blood was collected in 8 mL Vacutainer Cell Preparation Tubes, from which PBMCs were isolated by centrifugation and then cryopreserved.

Study-wide conclusions, independent of this receptor: Trial patients with a complete response had baseline diversity similar to that of newly diagnosed patients, while partial responders and progressors had significantly lower diversity. Lower diversity was seen in patients whose nivolumab began less than 1 year after ASCT, and these patients were left out of later analyses so that immune reconstitution would not confound the results. Newly diagnosed patients were reported to have lower baseline TCR diversity than healthy donors, and relapsed/refractory patients were reported to have lower baseline TCR diversity still. By C4D1, a significant rise was seen in CD4+ TCR diversity but not in CD8+ TCR diversity (p=0.0027 vs p=0.16), and the rise was most apparent among complete responders (p=0.02). The study covered only a single clinical trial cohort, and the causes of the repertoire differences, possibly disease activity or prior therapy, were still not defined.

Rearrangement joined TRBV5-1 to TRBJ2-2, with 13 junctional bases fitting TRBD2. This TCR was recovered from a human donor with classical Hodgkin lymphoma. The specimen was peripheral blood mononuclear cells (PBMCs), collected before the second cycle of nivolumab. CDR3 region: CASSLIPLAGGGTGELFF. The DNA is TGCGCCAGCAGCTTGATACCACTAGCGGGAGGGGGCACCGGGGAGCTGTTTTTT.